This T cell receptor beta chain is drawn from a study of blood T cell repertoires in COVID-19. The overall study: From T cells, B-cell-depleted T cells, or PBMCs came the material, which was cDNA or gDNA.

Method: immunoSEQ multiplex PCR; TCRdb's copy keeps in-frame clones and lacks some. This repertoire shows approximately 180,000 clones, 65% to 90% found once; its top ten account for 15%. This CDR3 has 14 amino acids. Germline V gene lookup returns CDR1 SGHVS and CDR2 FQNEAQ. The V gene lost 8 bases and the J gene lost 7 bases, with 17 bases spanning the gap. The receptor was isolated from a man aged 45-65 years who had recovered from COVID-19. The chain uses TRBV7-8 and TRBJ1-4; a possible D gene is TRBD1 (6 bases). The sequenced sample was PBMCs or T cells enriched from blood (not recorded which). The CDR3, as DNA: TGTGCCAGCCAGATAGGGCTGGGGGCTGAAAAACTGTTTTTT. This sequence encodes CASQIGLGAEKLFF.